This T cell receptor beta chain derives from a study of T cells in Graves' hyperthyroidism and ophthalmopathy. TCR beta CDR3 regions were amplified from RNA transcripts. First-round RT-PCR of the TCR CDR3 relied on the HTBI primer set. One entry per CDR3 protein results from TCRdb running MiXCR on the multiplex PCR reads. The sample includes 550,000 to 650,000 distinct CDR3 sequences, about 15% of them seen just once. In germline, CDR1 is SGHRS, CDR2 YFSETQ. CDR3 length equals 15 residues. The V segment lost 1 base and the J segment 10 bases; nucleotides outside the gene matches: 7. This clonotype was observed at least ten times. Its matching antigen is unknown. The study, taken as a whole, reports: Blood held most thyroid clonotypes expanded above 0.001 frequency.

Diagnosing involved the use of clinical symptoms, serum thyroxine and TRAb, thyroid ultrasound and orbital computed tomography. The sequence derives from a woman in her thirties or forties with Graves' hyperthyroidism. Input material: blood. The chain employs TRBV5-1 and TRBJ2-1; 11 bases are a match to TRBD2. The chain's CDR3 is CASSLNLAGGDEQFF. CDR3 bases: TGCGCCAGCAGCTTGAATCTAGCGGGAGGTGACGAGCAGTTCTTC.